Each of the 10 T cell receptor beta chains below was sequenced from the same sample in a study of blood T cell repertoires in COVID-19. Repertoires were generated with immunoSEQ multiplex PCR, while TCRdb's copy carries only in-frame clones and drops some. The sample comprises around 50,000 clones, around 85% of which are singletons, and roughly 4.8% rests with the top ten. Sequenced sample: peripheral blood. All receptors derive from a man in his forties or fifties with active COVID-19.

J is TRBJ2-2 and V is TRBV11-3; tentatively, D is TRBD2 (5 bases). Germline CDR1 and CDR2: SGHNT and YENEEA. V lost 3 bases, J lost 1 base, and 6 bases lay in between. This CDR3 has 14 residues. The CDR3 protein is CASSFSGNTGELFF. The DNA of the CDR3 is TGTGCCAGCAGCTTCAGCGGGAACACCGGGGAGCTGTTTTTT.

The DNA for the CDR3 is TGTGCCAGCAGTGATCCCAGGACAGGTCGGGGGGAAAAACTGTTTTTT. It is translated as CASSDPRTGRGEKLFF. The chain couples TRBV7-2 to TRBJ1-4; TRBD1 agrees at 7 bases. Trimming took 6 bases from V and 8 from J; bases not matched to a gene: 15. The CDR3 spans 16 residues. CDR1 SGHTA and CDR2 FQGNSA come from the germline V gene. Full variable domain (rest looked up from reference TRBV7-2 and TRBJ1-4): GAGVSQSPSNKVTEKGKDVELRCDPISGHTALYWYRQSLGQGLEFLIYFQGNSAPDKSGLPSDRFSAERTGGSVSTLTIQRTQQEDSAVYLCASSDPRTGRGEKLFFGSGTQLSVL.

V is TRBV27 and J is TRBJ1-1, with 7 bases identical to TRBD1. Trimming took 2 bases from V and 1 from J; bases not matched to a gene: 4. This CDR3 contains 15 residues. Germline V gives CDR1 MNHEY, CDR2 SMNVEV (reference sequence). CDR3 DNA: TGTGCCAGCAGTTTAGGGACAGCTAAGAACACTGAAGCTTTCTTT. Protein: CASSLGTAKNTEAFF.

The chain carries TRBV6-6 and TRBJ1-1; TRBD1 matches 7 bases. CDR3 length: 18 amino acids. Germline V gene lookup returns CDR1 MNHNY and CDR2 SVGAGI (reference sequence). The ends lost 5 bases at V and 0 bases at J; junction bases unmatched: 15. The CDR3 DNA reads TGTGCCAGCAGTCGCCCTTCTCCGGGACAGAGATTGAACACTGAAGCTTTCTTT. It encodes CASSRPSPGQRLNTEAFF.

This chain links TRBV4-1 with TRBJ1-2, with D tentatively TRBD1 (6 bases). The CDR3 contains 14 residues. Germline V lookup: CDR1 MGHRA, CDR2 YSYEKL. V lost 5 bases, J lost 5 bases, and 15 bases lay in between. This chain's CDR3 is CASSYSTGPYGYTF. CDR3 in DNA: TGCGCCAGCAGCTATTCGACAGGTCCATATGGCTACACCTTC.

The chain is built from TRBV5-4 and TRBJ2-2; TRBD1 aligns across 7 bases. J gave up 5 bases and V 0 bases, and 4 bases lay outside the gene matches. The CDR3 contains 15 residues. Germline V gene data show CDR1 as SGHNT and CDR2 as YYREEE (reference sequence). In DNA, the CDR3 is TGTGCCAGCAGCTTGGCACAGGGGATAACCGGGGAGCTGTTTTTT. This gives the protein CASSLAQGITGELFF.

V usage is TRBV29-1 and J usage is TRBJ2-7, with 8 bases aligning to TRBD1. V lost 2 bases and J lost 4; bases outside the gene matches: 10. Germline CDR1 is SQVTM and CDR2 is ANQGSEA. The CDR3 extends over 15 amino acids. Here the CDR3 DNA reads TGCAGCGTTGAAATGGAGCAGGGGGCTACATACGAGCAGTACTTC. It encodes CSVEMEQGATYEQYF.

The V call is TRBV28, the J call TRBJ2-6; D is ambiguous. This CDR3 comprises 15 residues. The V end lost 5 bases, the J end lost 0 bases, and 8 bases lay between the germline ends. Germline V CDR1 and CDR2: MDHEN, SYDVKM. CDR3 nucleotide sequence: TGTGCCAGCAGTGGTGCTAACTCTGGGGCCAACGTCCTGACTTTC. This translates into CASSGANSGANVLTF.

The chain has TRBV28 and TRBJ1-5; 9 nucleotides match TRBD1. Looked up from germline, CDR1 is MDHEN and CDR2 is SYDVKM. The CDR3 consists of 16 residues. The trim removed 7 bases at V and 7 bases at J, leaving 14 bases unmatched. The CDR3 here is CASIQRGGQGQQPQHF. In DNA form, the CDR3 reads TGTGCCAGCATCCAACGAGGTGGACAGGGGCAACAGCCCCAGCATTTT. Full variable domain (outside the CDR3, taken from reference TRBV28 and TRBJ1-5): DVKVTQSSRYLVKRTGEKVFLECVQDMDHENMFWYRQDPGLGLRLIYFSYDVKMKEKGDIPEGYSVSREKKERFSLILESASTNQTSMYLCASIQRGGQGQQPQHFGDGTRLSIL.

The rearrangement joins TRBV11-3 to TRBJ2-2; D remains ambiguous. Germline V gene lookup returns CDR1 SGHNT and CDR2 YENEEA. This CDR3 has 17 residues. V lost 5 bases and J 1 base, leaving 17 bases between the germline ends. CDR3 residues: CASSPYGSGGNTGELFF. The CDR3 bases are TGTGCCAGCAGCCCCTATGGCTCGGGTGGGAACACCGGGGAGCTGTTTTTT.